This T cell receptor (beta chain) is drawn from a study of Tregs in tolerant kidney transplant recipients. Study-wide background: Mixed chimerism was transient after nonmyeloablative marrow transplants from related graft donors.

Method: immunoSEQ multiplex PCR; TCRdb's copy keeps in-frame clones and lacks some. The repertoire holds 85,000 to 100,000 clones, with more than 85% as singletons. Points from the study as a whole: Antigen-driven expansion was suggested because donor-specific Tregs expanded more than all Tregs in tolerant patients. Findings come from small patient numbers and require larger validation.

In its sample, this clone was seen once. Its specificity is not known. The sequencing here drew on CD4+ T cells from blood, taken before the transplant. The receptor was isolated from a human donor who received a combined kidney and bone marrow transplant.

The CDR3 DNA sequence: TGTGCCAGCAGCTTAGCAGAGCGGGGGGGCCACACAGATACGCAGTATTTT. Protein sequence: CASSLAERGGHTDTQYF. The rearrangement links TRBV13 to TRBJ2-3; 10 nucleotides match TRBD2. The V segment lost 1 base and the J segment 2 bases; nucleotides outside the gene matches: 6. In germline, CDR1 is PRHDT, CDR2 FYEKMQ (reference sequence). The CDR3 spans 17 residues.